This is a list of T cell receptor beta chains from one sample in a study of neurological immune-mediated disorders. TCRdb itself ran the 5' RACE reads through MiXCR, one entry per CDR3 protein. Counted here are approximately 44,000 distinct CDR3 sequences, about 14% occurring once; the ten biggest clones make up approximately 3.6%. Sequenced input: CD4+ T cells from blood. The receptors originated from a woman aged 60-70 years with HTLV-1-associated myelopathy (HAM/TSP). CDR3s include the opening cysteine and the closing phenylalanine or tryptophan.

>TRBJ1-1|TRBV19
CASSVTPGRGDTEAFF
>TRBJ2-7|TRBV5-5
CASSLVTTSDSYEQYF
>TRBJ2-7|TRBV9
CASSVEDSRYEQYF
>TRBJ1-6|TRBV3-1
CASSQDQGLHF
>TRBJ1-2|TRBV6-5
CASLESRDRADYTF
>TRBJ2-3|TRBV7-8
CASSSPWGSGADTQYF
>TRBJ2-3|TRBV7-6
CAVRDVTDTQYF
>TRBJ2-7|TRBV5-1
CASSPRGAASSYEQYF
>TRBJ2-2|TRBV5-1
CASSSGGAANTGELFF
>TRBJ2-3|TRBV20-1
CSARQGGTDTQYF
>TRBJ1-1|TRBV20-1
CSARGNTEAFF
>TRBJ1-1|TRBV12-3/TRBV12-4
CASSGSANSEAFF
>TRBJ1-6|TRBV20-1
CSARAPTGGTSSPLHF
>TRBJ1-2|TRBV20-1
CSAVSGRTYGYTF
>TRBJ2-6|TRBV27
CASTRSGTVSGANVLTF
>TRBJ2-3|TRBV20-1
CSAPRLRADTQYF
>TRBJ2-3|TRBV4-2
CASSPQAGGSTDTQYF
>TRBJ2-1|TRBV5-1
CASSLVWGTEQFF
>TRBJ1-1|TRBV20-1
CSATGVVRSKAFF
>TRBJ1-5|TRBV15
CATSRDLSVQPQHF
>TRBJ1-2|TRBV3-1
CASSPWIPYGYTF
>TRBJ2-3|TRBV25-1
CASSESPGDGPGATDTQYF
>TRBJ2-3|TRBV29-1
CSVEDPVGGSTDTQYF
>TRBJ1-1|TRBV7-9
CASSLGRNTEAFF